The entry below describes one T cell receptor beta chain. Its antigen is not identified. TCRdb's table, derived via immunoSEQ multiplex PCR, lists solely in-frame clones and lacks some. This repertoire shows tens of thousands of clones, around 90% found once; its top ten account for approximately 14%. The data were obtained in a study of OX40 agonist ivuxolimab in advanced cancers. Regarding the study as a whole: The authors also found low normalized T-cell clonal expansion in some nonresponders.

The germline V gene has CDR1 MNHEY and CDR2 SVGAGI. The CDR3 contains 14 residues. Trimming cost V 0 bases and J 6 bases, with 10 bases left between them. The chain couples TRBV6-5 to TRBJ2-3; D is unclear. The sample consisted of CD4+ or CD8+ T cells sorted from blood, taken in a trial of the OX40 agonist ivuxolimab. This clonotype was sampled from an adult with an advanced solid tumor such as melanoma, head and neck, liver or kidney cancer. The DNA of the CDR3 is TGTGCCAGCAGTTACTCGAAACGTTCGGATACGCAGTATTTT. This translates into CASSYSKRSDTQYF.